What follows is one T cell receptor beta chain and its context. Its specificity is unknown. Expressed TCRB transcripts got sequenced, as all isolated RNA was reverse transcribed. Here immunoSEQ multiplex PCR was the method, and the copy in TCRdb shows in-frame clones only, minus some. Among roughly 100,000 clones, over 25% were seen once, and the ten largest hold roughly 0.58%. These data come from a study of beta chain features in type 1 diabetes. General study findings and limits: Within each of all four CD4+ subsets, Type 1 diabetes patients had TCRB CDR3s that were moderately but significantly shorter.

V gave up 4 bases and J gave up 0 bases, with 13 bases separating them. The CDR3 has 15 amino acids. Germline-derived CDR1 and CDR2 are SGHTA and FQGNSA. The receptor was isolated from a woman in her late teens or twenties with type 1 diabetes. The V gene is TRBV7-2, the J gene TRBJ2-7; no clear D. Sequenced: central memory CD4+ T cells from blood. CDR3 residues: CASSSRSASSYEQYF. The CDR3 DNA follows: TGTGCCAGCAGCTCCCGGAGTGCTTCCTCCTACGAGCAGTACTTC.